The subject of this entry is one T cell receptor (beta chain). Its antigen remains undetermined. Per-base quality was not reported, and no clone a single base away is much larger than it. This sample was included in a study of blood T cells in healthy people across ages (dated by TCRdb to the mid-2010s). Study-wide context: In model experiments, template switching captured roughly one uniquely barcoded TCR beta cDNA molecule for every two T cells. The study measured age-related changes in TCR beta repertoire diversity using deep sequencing normalized with unique cDNA molecular identifiers. Donors were grouped into four age groups: young (average about 15 years), middle-aged (39), aged (around 60) and long-lived (roughly 80). To avoid experimental bias, donors of different ages were spread randomly across the sequencing lanes. The study analyzed two additional independent replicas of 1 million unique cDNA reads from the same blood draw for two donors, one aged 18 to 29 and one aged 80 or older.

Study-level results and caveats: Estimates of total diversity from one million sequenced T cells were regarded as lower bounds and underestimates. Because profiling used bulk unsorted PBMCs, naive and antigen-experienced compartments could not be compared conclusively. Compared with the aged group, the long-lived group had more naive CD4+ T cells, fewer expanded clones and increased TCR diversity, a pattern suggesting age selection. Observed TCR beta diversity correlated strongly with the percentage of naive T cells measured by flow cytometry. Observed TCR beta diversity per million T cells fell roughly linearly with age, and a significant reduction was already apparent by age roughly 40. Donor CMV infection status was unknown, potentially confounding age-related changes in expanded clonotypes.

Libraries were constructed by 5' RACE. Sequencing used an Illumina HiSeq 2500. A second roughly 7 to 11 cycle PCR used a sample-barcoded 5' primer and a J-beta primer mix. Each TCR beta cDNA molecule received a unique molecular identifier from a template-switch 5' adaptor carrying 12 random nucleotides. Each sample yielded at least 3 million CDR3-containing paired-end reads. All of the RNA was converted into first-strand cDNA using the Mint cDNA synthesis kit, with a TRBC-specific oligonucleotide serving as the primer. After uracil-DNA glycosylase treatment, a first 18-cycle PCR used universal primers M1SS and BC2_uni_R on all cDNA. Per the authors' processing: Normalization of each sample was performed by random selection of 1 million high-quality reads, each carrying a distinct molecular identifier. Instead of being binned into consensus sequences, reads with shared molecular identifiers were discarded. CDR3 identification, clonotype clustering and error correction used MiTCR with a Q25 quality threshold and the strictest error-elimination algorithm. Lower-bound total TCR beta diversity was estimated with a nonparametric unseen species model using Euler transformation. TCRdb trimmed the raw reads at Q25, called clones with MiXCR and kept productive beta chains. Rows are unified per CDR3 protein, each entry keeping the most common DNA and genes. The V and J calls shown here were made by TCRdb, not taken from the authors' results. Here the sample has hundreds of thousands of distinct CDR3 sequences; 52% occur a single time. Of the sample, approximately 15% is held by the ten largest clones.

The donors were around 39 Caucasian individuals from Russia, aged roughly 6 to 100 years, who were systemically healthy. Each donor gave roughly 11 milliliters of peripheral blood, drawn into EDTA-treated Vacutainer tubes. Ficoll-Paque density-gradient centrifugation was used to isolate PBMCs, with at least 6 million obtained per sample. Trizol reagent was used to extract total RNA from the PBMCs, yielding at least 5.5 micrograms per sample. For every donor, an aliquot of PBMCs went through flow cytometry to measure the percentages of naive CD45RAhigh/CD27high T cells. Trimmed from V: 5 bases; trimmed from J: 3 bases; junction bases lacking a gene match: 11. CDR1 and CDR2, per the germline V gene, are SQVTM and ANQGSEA. The CDR3, cysteine through phenylalanine, is 16 amino acids long. Left in the record is the CDR3 DNA by itself, 48 bases read in frame from the first base.

The clonotype originates from a woman aged 80 or over in good health. The chain employs TRBV29-1 and TRBJ2-3, and TRBD2 matches 10 of the central bases. Sequenced sample: blood. In nucleotide form, the sequence is TGCAGCGTTCAAGGACTAGCGGAGTCCGAGACAGATACGCAGTATTTT. This yields the protein CSVQGLAESETDTQYF.